This TCR beta chain was captured in a study of blood T cell repertoires in COVID-19. Repertoires were generated with immunoSEQ multiplex PCR, while TCRdb's copy carries only in-frame clones and drops some. This sample yields 130,000 or so clones, of which roughly 77% are seen a single time; 4% to 5% belongs to the top ten. The specimen was peripheral blood. This TCR came from a woman between 65 and 79 years old with COVID-19, enrolled during active disease.

In DNA, the CDR3 is TGTGCCAGCAGCTTTGGGGGGACAGGAACCACCGGGGAGCTGTTTTTT. The encoded protein is CASSFGGTGTTGELFF. This chain joins TRBV11-3 and TRBJ2-2; TRBD1 matches 8 bases. CDR1 and CDR2 (germline): SGHNT, YENEEA. V shed 3 bases, J shed 4 bases, and the junction held 7 bases outside the gene matches. The CDR3 has 16 residues. Full variable domain (outside the CDR3, taken from reference TRBV11-3 and TRBJ2-2): EAGVVQSPRYKIIEKKQPVAFWCNPISGHNTLYWYLQNLGQGPELLIRYENEEAVDDSQLPKDRFSAERLKGVDSTLKIQPAELGDSAVYLCASSFGGTGTTGELFFGEGSRLTVL.